This TCR beta chain was captured in a study of cytomegalovirus exposure and HLA in healthy donors. Study-wide results and limits: Rarity held for most TCR sequences, but there were some public TCRs that occurred in many donors.

With respect to this clone: What it binds is unknown.

This CDR3 has 18 amino acids. CDR1 is SGHAT and CDR2 is FQNNGV in the germline V gene. V dropped 5 bases and J dropped 1; count of bases not matched to a gene: 11. With 60 Vbeta and 13 Jbeta primers, the PCR was carried out. Data came from immunoSEQ multiplex PCR; TCRdb stores just in-frame clones and leaves some out. The sample records about 160,000 clones, approximately 78% being singletons. This sequence joins TRBV11-2 and TRBJ2-6, with 7 bases fitting TRBD1. The sequence derives from a woman aged 18-30 years in good health and CMV-seronegative. Sequences were obtained from PBMCs. For the CDR3, the DNA is TGTGCCAGCAGCCTCAGGACAGGTATAAGATCTGGGGCCAACGTCCTGACTTTC. Its translation is CASSLRTGIRSGANVLTF.